The entry below describes one TCR beta chain. No antigen is known for it. The sample comes from a study of shared clonotypes between healthy human individuals. Study observations and caveats: Among a handful of donors, about 4.6% of naive CD4 clonotypes were found in common. Non-shared clonotypes had lower generation probabilities than clonotypes shared by all four sorted-subset donors.

In the CD4+ fraction, cells were divided into CD45RA+ naive and CD45RA-negative memory subsets. Germline V CDR1 and CDR2: MRHNA, SNTAGT. This CDR3 has 12 residues. V lost 11 bases and J lost 5, with 15 bases in between. Assay used: immunoSEQ multiplex PCR; TCRdb lists only in-frame clones, some missing. The table lists about 770,000 clones, around 70% of them singletons. V usage is TRBV6-4 and J usage is TRBJ2-5; D perhaps matches TRBD1 (6 bases). The sample comprised memory CD4+ T cells sorted from blood. Documented subset: CD45RA-negative fraction. The sequence derives from a young woman in good health. The CDR3 sequence is CAGPTGRETQYF. CDR3 DNA: TGTGCCGGACCGACAGGACGGGAGACCCAGTACTTC.